This TCR beta chain was identified during a study of cytomegalovirus exposure and HLA in healthy donors. CDR3 length: 18 residues. Germline lookup yields CDR1 SGHKS and CDR2 YYEKEE (reference sequence). With 0 bases removed from V and 5 bases from J, the gap between germline ends came to 23 bases. This clone turned up a few times. The antigen remains unidentified. Vbeta (60) and Jbeta (13) primers were used in the PCR. Clones were read by immunoSEQ multiplex PCR, and TCRdb kept only the in-frame ones, dropping some. The sample has 120,000 or so clones; 75% to 85% are singletons. Study-wide points: Judged likely to be a sequencing artifact was a cluster of highly shared sequence variants.

Specimen: PBMCs. The chain combines TRBV5-5 with TRBJ1-1, with D maybe TRBD1 (5 bases). This clonotype originated in a woman aged 45 to 65 in good health and CMV-seropositive. CDR3 region: CASSLELQTEGTWTEAFF. CDR3 sequence (DNA): TGTGCCAGCAGCTTGGAACTTCAAACGGAGGGGACGTGGACTGAAGCTTTCTTT.